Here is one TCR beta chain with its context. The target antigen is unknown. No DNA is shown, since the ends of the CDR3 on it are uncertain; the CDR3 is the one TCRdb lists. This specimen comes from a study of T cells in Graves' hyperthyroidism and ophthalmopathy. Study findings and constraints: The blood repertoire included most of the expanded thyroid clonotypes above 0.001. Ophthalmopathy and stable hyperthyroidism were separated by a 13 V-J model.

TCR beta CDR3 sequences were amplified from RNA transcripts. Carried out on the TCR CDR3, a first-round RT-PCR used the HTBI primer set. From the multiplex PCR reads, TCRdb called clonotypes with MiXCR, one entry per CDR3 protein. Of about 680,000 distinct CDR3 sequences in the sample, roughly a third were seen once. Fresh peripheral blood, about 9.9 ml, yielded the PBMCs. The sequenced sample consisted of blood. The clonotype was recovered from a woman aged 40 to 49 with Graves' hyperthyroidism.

The CDR3: CASSRGLAGVPGSCFF. The chain employs TRBV5-1 and TRBJ2-2; TRBD2 reflects the table's D call only, with no check against the DNA. With termini counted, the CDR3 has 16 amino acids. Germline values: CDR1 SGHRS, CDR2 YFSETQ.